This TCR beta chain was profiled in a study of CD8 T cells in ankylosing spondylitis. Study-wide findings and caveats: Previous work reported some of these motif variants in the synovial fluid and blood of reactive arthritis. The authors reported significant enrichment of disease-linked clones in matched ankylosing spondylitis synovial fluid. Those disease-linked clones were CD8+; they were also relatively rare in peripheral blood.

V was trimmed by 4 bases and J by 4 bases, leaving 14 bases between them. Germline loops: CDR1 SGHAT, CDR2 FQNNGV. CDR3 size: 14 residues. The TCR beta libraries were generated through quantitative 5'-RACE incorporating molecular barcodes. TCRdb re-derived calls from the 5' RACE reads in MiXCR, one entry per CDR3 protein. The sample yields 150,000 to 200,000 distinct CDR3 sequences, under 14% seen once. This clonotype has a count of ten or more. Its antigen is unidentified. Sequencing was carried out using blood, either unsorted or a sorted T cell fraction (not recorded which). The TCR comes from a male donor with ankylosing spondylitis or in good health (not recorded which). The chain links TRBV11-2 to TRBJ2-7; D is uncertain. CDR3 amino acids: CASSSPTAGYEQYF. CDR3 nucleotide sequence: TGTGCCAGCAGCTCTCCGACGGCAGGTTACGAGCAGTACTTC.